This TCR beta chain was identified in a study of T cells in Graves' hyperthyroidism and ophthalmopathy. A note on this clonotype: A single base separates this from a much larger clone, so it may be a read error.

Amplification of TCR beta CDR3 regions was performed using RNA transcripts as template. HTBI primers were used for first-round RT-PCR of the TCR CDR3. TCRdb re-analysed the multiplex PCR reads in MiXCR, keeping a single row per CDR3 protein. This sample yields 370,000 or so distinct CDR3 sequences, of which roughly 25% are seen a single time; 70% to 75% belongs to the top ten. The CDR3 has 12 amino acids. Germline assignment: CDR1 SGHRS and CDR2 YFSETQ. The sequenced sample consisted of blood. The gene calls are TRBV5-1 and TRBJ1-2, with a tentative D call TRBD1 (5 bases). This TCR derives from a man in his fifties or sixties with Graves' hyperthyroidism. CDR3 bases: TGCGCCAGCAGCGAGGGACTGGATGGCTGCACCTTC. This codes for CASSEGLDGCTF. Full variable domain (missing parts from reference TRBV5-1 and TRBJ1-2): KAGVTQTPRYLIKTRGQQVTLSCSPISGHRSVSWYQQTPGQGLQFLFEYFSETQRNKGNFPGRFSGRQFSNSRSEMNVSTLELGDSALYLCASSEGLDGCTFGSGTRLTVV.